The rows below give T cell receptor beta chains drawn from one sample of a study of T cell responses to AZD1222 COVID-19 vaccine. Repertoires were generated with immunoSEQ multiplex PCR, while TCRdb's copy carries only in-frame clones and drops some. The sample yields some 150,000 clones, around nine tenths seen once. Sequenced here: peripheral blood, sampled 28 days after the second AZD1222 dose. The source is an adult who received the AZD1222 COVID-19 vaccine. Both conserved end residues are trimmed from each CDR3. Expanded clones are given a class, and other clones once, few, many or no size at all.

clone_size,v_call,cdr3_length,j_call,cdr3_aa
.,TRBV5-6,13,TRBJ2-1,ASSFRGLAYNEQF
.,TRBV28,11,TRBJ1-2,ASSPRYDYGYT
few,TRBV6-5,14,TRBJ1-1,ASSYSSGTVNTEAF
.,TRBV7-8,13,TRBJ2-4,ASSPRFARRNIQY
.,TRBV9,12,TRBJ1-2,ASSFTPGDRGYT
.,TRBV3-1/TRBV3-2,12,TRBJ1-5,ASSQGRINQPQH
.,TRBV19,14,TRBJ2-6,ASSIEGYSGANVLT
.,TRBV4-1,17,TRBJ2-4,ASRPRQGDFDLAKNIQY
once,TRBV18,13,TRBJ1-4,ASSLDYGANEKLF
.,TRBV7-2,11,TRBJ1-6,ASSLEADSPLH
.,TRBV4-3,13,TRBJ2-7,ASSQGGSTPYEQY
.,TRBV19,12,TRBJ1-2,ASRTQTGWYGYT
few,TRBV28,12,TRBJ1-3,ASSPPGAIGTIY
.,TRBV19,14,TRBJ1-3,ASQDRGHYSGNTIY
.,TRBV5-5,14,TRBJ2-7,ASSRRTGQDFYEQY
.,TRBV27,12,TRBJ1-2,ASSAGTVNYGYT
.,TRBV18,15,TRBJ2-1,ASSPRRGDGPYNEQF
few,TRBV21-1,14,TRBJ2-4,ASSAPGQGPKNIQY
.,TRBV28,14,TRBJ2-2,ASTPGGRARVGELF
.,TRBV5-4,11,TRBJ2-5,ASSLQLQETQY
.,TRBV6-1,10,TRBJ2-7,ASSERRTRQY
once,TRBV6-6,15,TRBJ1-4,ASSQWRGTGPNEKLF
.,TRBV6-9,17,TRBJ1-5,ASSPGQGIGAPFGQPQH
.,TRBV6-5,13,TRBJ1-2,ASSYSGTTNYGYT
.,TRBV7-8,11,TRBJ1-2,ASSLGQGNGYT